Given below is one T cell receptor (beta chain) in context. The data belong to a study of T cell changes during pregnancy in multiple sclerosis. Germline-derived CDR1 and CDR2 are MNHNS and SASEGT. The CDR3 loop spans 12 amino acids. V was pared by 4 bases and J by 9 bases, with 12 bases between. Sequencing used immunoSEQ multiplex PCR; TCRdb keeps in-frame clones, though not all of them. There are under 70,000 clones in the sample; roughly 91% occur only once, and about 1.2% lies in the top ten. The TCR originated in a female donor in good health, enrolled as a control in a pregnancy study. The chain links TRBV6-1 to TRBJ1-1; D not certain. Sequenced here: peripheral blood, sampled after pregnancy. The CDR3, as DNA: TGTGCCAGCAGTGGCCTCGGTAAGAAAGCTTTCTTT. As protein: CASSGLGKKAFF.